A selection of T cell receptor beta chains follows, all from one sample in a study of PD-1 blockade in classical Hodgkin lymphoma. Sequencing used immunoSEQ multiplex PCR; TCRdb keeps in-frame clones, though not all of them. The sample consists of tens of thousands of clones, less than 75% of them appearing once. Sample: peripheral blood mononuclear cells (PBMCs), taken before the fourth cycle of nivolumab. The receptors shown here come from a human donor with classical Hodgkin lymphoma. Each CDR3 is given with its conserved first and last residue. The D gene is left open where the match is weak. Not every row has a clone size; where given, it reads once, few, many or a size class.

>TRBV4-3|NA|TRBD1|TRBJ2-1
CASSPQGASYNEQFF
TGCGCCAGCAGCCCGCAGGGGGCTTCCTACAATGAGCAGTTCTTC
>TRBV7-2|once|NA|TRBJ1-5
CASSPDVGFSNQPQHF
TGTGCCAGCAGCCCCGACGTGGGGTTTAGCAATCAGCCCCAGCATTTT
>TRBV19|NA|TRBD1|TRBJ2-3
CASSRDSTTDTQYF
TGTGCCAGTAGTAGGGACAGCACCACAGATACGCAGTATTTT
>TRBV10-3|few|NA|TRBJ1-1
CAISSRMDTEAFF
TGTGCCATCAGTAGTCGGATGGACACTGAAGCTTTCTTT
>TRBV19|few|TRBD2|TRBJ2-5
CASSNSGGMAQYF
TGTGCCAGTAGTAACTCGGGAGGGATGGCCCAGTACTTC
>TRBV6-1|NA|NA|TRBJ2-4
CASSEGPGSARF
TGTGCCAGCAGTGAAGGTCCGGGGTCCGCTAGGTTC
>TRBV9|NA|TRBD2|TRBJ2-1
CASSSGGAYEQFF
TGTGCCAGCTCTAGCGGGGGGGCCTATGAGCAGTTCTTC
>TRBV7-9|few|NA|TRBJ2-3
CASSPLGAGTDTQYF
TGTGCCAGCAGCCCCCTCGGGGCGGGCACAGATACGCAGTATTTT
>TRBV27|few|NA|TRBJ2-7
CASSLSLHHYEQYF
TGTGCCAGCAGTTTATCCCTACATCATTACGAGCAGTACTTC
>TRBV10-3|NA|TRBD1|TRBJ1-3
CAISATGVAGNTIYF
TGTGCCATCAGTGCGACAGGGGTAGCAGGAAACACCATATATTTT
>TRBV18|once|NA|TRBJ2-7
CASSPRAETYEQYF
TGTGCCAGCTCACCCCGGGCCGAAACCTACGAGCAGTACTTC
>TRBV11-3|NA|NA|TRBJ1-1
CASSLMLGTEAFF
TGTGCCAGCAGCTTAATGTTGGGCACTGAAGCTTTCTTT
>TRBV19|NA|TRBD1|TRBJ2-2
CASSMGQGMGGELFF
TGTGCCAGTAGTATGGGACAGGGTATGGGCGGGGAGCTGTTTTTT
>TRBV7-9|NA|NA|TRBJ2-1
CASSPSPQPGSEQFF
TGTGCCAGCAGCCCAAGTCCCCAACCAGGGTCGGAGCAGTTCTTC
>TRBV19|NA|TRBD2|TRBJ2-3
CAISPGLADHTDTQYF
TGTGCCATTTCACCGGGACTAGCCGATCACACAGATACGCAGTATTTT
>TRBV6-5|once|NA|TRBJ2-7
CASSYKGGKMHEQYF
TGTGCCAGCAGTTACAAGGGCGGGAAAATGCACGAGCAGTACTTC
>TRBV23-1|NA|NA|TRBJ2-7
CASRGGKQYF
TGCGCCAGCCGGGGAGGTAAGCAGTACTTC
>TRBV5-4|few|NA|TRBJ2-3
CASSPRARGGTDTQYF
TGTGCCAGCAGCCCGAGGGCCAGGGGGGGCACAGATACGCAGTATTTT
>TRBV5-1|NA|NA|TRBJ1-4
CASSLDSYNEKLFF
TGCGCCAGCAGCTTGGACAGCTATAATGAAAAACTGTTTTTT
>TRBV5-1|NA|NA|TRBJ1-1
CASSLGSVNTEAFF
TGCGCCAGCAGCTTGGGGTCGGTGAACACTGAAGCTTTCTTT
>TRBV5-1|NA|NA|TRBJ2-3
CASSSTRDTQYF
TGCGCCAGCAGCTCCACTCGGGATACGCAGTATTTT
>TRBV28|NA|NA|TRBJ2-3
CASSLWGRGGTDTQYF
TGTGCCAGCAGTTTATGGGGTCGGGGTGGCACAGATACGCAGTATTTT
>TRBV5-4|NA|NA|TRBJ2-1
CASSSEGGSYNEQFF
TGTGCCAGCAGCTCGGAGGGTGGTTCCTACAATGAGCAGTTCTTC
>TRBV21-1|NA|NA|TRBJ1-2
CASSKEGTDRDYGYTF
TGTGCCAGCAGCAAAGAAGGGACTGACAGGGACTATGGCTACACCTTC
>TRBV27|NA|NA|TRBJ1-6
CASSQSNYGHSPLHF
TGTGCCAGCAGTCAATCTAACTATGGGCATTCACCCCTCCACTTT
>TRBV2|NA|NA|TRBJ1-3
CASSGSGNTIYF
TGTGCCAGCAGCGGTTCGGGAAACACCATATATTTT
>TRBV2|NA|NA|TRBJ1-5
CASSEYSYSNQPQHF
TGTGCCAGCAGTGAGTACAGTTATAGCAATCAGCCCCAGCATTTT
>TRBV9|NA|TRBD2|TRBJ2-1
CASSDRTSGSSYNEQFF
TGTGCCAGCAGCGATCGGACTAGCGGGAGCTCCTACAATGAGCAGTTCTTC
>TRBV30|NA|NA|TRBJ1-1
CAWATGNTEAFF
TGTGCCTGGGCGACAGGAAACACTGAAGCTTTCTTT